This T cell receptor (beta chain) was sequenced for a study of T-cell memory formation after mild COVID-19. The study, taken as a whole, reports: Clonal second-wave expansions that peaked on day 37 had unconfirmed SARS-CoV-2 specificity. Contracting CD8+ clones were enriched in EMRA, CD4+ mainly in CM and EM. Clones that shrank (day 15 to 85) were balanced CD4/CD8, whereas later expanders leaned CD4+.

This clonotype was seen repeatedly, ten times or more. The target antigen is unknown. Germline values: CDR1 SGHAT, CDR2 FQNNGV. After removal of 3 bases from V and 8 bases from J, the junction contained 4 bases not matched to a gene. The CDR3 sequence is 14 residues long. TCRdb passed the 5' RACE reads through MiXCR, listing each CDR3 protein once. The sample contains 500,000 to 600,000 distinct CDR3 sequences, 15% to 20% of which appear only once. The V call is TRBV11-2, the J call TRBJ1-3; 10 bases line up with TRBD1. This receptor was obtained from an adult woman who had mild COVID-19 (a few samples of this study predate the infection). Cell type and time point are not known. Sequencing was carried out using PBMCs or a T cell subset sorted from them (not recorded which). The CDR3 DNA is TGTGCCAGCAGCTTGACAGGGGGCGAGGACACCATATATTTT. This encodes CASSLTGGEDTIYF. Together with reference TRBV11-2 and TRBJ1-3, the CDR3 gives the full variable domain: EAGVAQSPRYKIIEKRQSVAFWCNPISGHATLYWYQQILGQGPKLLIQFQNNGVVDDSQLPKDRFSAERLKGVDSTLKIQPAKLEDSAVYLCASSLTGGEDTIYFGEGSWLTVV.